The 23 T cell receptor beta chains in this list originate from one sample, sequenced in a study of blood T cells in healthy people across ages. A J-beta primer mix and a sample-barcoded 5' primer were used in a second PCR of about 7 to 12 cycles. MiXCR, applied by TCRdb to the 5' RACE reads, yields one record per CDR3 protein. The table includes hundreds of thousands of distinct CDR3 sequences, roughly 64% detected once. Sequences were obtained from blood. The receptors here all came from a man aged 25 to 40 in good health.

The rearrangement links TRBV5-1 to TRBJ2-1; D not certain. The CDR3 consists of 13 residues. V was pared by 2 bases and J by 7 bases, with 10 bases between. CDR1 and CDR2 from the germline V gene are SGHRS and YFSETQ. The CDR3 nucleotides read TGCGCCAGCAGCTTCAGTACAGAAAATGAGCAGTTCTTC. Amino acids: CASSFSTENEQFF.

This sequence joins TRBV7-9 and TRBJ2-5; D call uncertain. Germline lookup yields CDR1 SEHNR and CDR2 FQNEAQ (reference sequence). The length of the CDR3 is 15 residues. Deletions cut 2 bases from V and 1 base from J, with 11 bases between. The CDR3 nucleotides read TGTGCCAGCAGCTTAACAACCGGTTCCCAAGAGACCCAGTACTTC. Protein sequence: CASSLTTGSQETQYF. Full variable domain (rest looked up from reference TRBV7-9 and TRBJ2-5): DTGVSQNPRHKITKRGQNVTFRCDPISEHNRLYWYRQTLGQGPEFLTYFQNEAQLEKSRLLSDRFSAERPKGSFSTLEIQRTEQGDSAMYLCASSLTTGSQETQYFGPGTRLLVL.

The rearrangement joins TRBV27 to TRBJ2-1; no clear D gene. There are 15 residues in the CDR3. The V end was cut by 3 bases, the J end by 2 bases, with 11 bases between. From germline, CDR1 is MNHEY and CDR2 SMNVEV (reference sequence). CDR3 loop: CASSLAGSPYNEQFF. The CDR3 bases are TGTGCCAGCAGTTTGGCCGGGTCCCCCTACAATGAGCAGTTCTTC.

This clonotype was counted between two and nine times. The J gene is TRBJ2-5, the V gene TRBV18; a weak D match, TRBD2 (5 bases). The CDR3 has 17 amino acids. The V end lost 3 bases, the J end lost 4 bases, and 21 bases lay between the germline ends. The germline CDR1 and CDR2 sequences are KGHSH and LQKENI. The CDR3 protein is CASSPTAGELWGETQYF. CDR3 nucleotides: TGTGCCAGCTCACCGACGGCTGGGGAGTTGTGGGGAGAGACCCAGTACTTC.

V and J are TRBV9 and TRBJ2-5, with D possibly TRBD2 on 5 matching bases. Germline assignment: CDR1 SGDLS and CDR2 YYNGEE. The CDR3 covers 16 residues. Trimming cost V 3 bases and J 2 bases, with 17 bases left between them. The CDR3 reads CASSAGLESIQETQYF. Here the CDR3 DNA reads TGTGCCAGCAGCGCCGGACTCGAAAGCATTCAAGAGACCCAGTACTTC.

V usage is TRBV3-1 and J usage is TRBJ2-1, with 10 bases lining up with TRBD1. The CDR3 length is 14 residues. Germline V lookup: CDR1 LGHDT, CDR2 YNNKEL (reference sequence). The V and J ends lost 2 bases and 7 bases, in that order; junction bases with no gene match: 2. CDR3 DNA sequence: TGTGCCAGCAGCCAACGGACAGGGGGAAATGAGCAGTTCTTC. This sequence encodes CASSQRTGGNEQFF.

The CDR3 is CASSTSGAAVFTEQFF. The CDR3 DNA reads TGTGCCAGTAGTACGAGTGGGGCAGCGGTCTTTACCGAGCAGTTCTTC. The chain combines TRBV19 with TRBJ2-1; either TRBD1 or TRBD2 may fit D (5 bases each). Germline V gene data show CDR1 as LNHDA and CDR2 as SQIVND (reference sequence). This CDR3 comprises 16 residues. V lost 4 bases and J lost 10, with 23 bases in between.

In this sample, this clonotype turned up a few times. This chain connects TRBV9 to TRBJ2-7; 9 positions match TRBD2. The junction had 20 bases not matched to a gene; V was cut back by 4 bases and J by 3 bases. Germline assignment: CDR1 SGDLS and CDR2 YYNGEE. CDR3 length: 19 residues. CDR3 nucleotide sequence: TGTGCCAGCAGCTCCAGCCCCGGAGGTAGCGGGAGCCCGAACTACGAGCAGTACTTC. Protein sequence: CASSSSPGGSGSPNYEQYF. Full variable domain (outside the CDR3, taken from reference TRBV9 and TRBJ2-7): DSGVTQTPKHLITATGQRVTLRCSPRSGDLSVYWYQQSLDQGLQFLIQYYNGEERAKGNILERFSAQQFPDLHSELNLSSLELGDSALYFCASSSSPGGSGSPNYEQYFGPGTRLTVT.

This clonotype was found many times. The genes are TRBV20-1 and TRBJ2-1, with D maybe TRBD1 (5 bases). Looked up from germline, CDR1 is DFQATT and CDR2 is SNEGSKA (reference sequence). This CDR3 is built from 12 residues. With 3 bases removed from V and 7 bases from J, the gap between germline ends came to 10 bases. The CDR3: CSASQGMNEQFF. DNA of the CDR3: TGCAGTGCTAGCCAGGGTATGAATGAGCAGTTCTTC.

In this sample, this clonotype turned up once. The V and J genes are TRBV4-3 and TRBJ2-4, with a weak D call TRBD1 (6 bases). The J call could be wrong; TRBJ2-7 is a better fit for the DNA end. CDR3 length equals 21 residues. Germline-derived CDR1 and CDR2 are LGHNA and YSLEER. CDR3 nucleotides: TGCGCCAGCAGCCAAGATTTCCTTTATGACAGGACCGACCTAAACCCCTACGAGCAGTACTTC. It translates to CASSQDFLYDRTDLNPYEQYF.

The sample holds a few counts of this clonotype. A much larger clone differs by one base, so this may be a read error. The V and J genes are TRBV7-9 and TRBJ2-7; tentatively, D is TRBD2 (5 bases). This CDR3 is built from 14 residues. V was pared by 8 bases and J by 4 bases, with 18 bases between. Germline lookup yields CDR1 SEHNR and CDR2 FQNEAQ (reference sequence). The CDR3 coding sequence is TGTGCCAGCGGATACGGGGATCCCTTGTACGAGCAGTACTTC. Its protein is CASGYGDPLYEQYF.

This clonotype was seen at least ten times. This chain links TRBV28 with TRBJ2-7; 14 bases fit TRBD2. Germline V gene lookup returns CDR1 MDHEN and CDR2 SYDVKM. Trimming at V came to 6 bases and at J to 3 bases, leaving 4 bases not matched to a gene. The CDR3 contains 15 residues. In nucleotides, the CDR3 is TGTGCCAGCAGCCCGGGACTAGCGGGAGTCTACGAGCAGTACTTC. Translation gives CASSPGLAGVYEQYF. The complete variable domain, with remaining parts taken from reference TRBV28 and TRBJ2-7, reads DVKVTQSSRYLVKRTGEKVFLECVQDMDHENMFWYRQDPGLGLRLIYFSYDVKMKEKGDIPEGYSVSREKKERFSLILESASTNQTSMYLCASSPGLAGVYEQYFGPGTRLTVT.

The chain employs TRBV20-1 and TRBJ2-1; a weak D match, TRBD2 (6 bases). This CDR3 is 16 amino acids long. Germline V gene data show CDR1 as DFQATT and CDR2 as SNEGSKA (reference sequence). V was pared by 5 bases and J by 0 bases, with 17 bases between. The CDR3 DNA is TGCAGTGCTCTCGTCGCGGGGAGGAGCTCCTACAATGAGCAGTTCTTC. It specifies CSALVAGRSSYNEQFF.

This clonotype showed up just once. V and J are TRBV13 and TRBJ2-1, with 8 bases identical to TRBD2. The germline V gene has CDR1 PRHDT and CDR2 FYEKMQ (reference sequence). V shed 5 bases, J shed 4 bases, and the junction held 7 bases outside the gene matches. The CDR3 contains 15 residues. The chain's CDR3 is CASSPTSGEYNEQFF. DNA of the CDR3: TGTGCCAGCAGCCCTACTAGCGGAGAATACAATGAGCAGTTCTTC.

This chain uses TRBV4-2 with TRBJ2-3, with D hard to call. The germline V gene has CDR1 LGHNA and CDR2 YNFKEQ. The CDR3 covers 13 residues. Trimming left V 4 bases short and J 6 bases short, with 11 bases between. DNA of the CDR3: TGTGCCAGCAGCCCCACGGTCGCGGATACGCAGTATTTT. Translating gives CASSPTVADTQYF.

V is TRBV28 and J is TRBJ2-7, with TRBD1 matching 8 bases. With the DNA end fitting TRBJ2-5 better, the J assignment may be wrong. The CDR3 has 14 residues. The germline CDR1 and CDR2 sequences are MDHEN and SYDVKM. The CDR3 protein is CASSEQGDGETQYF. The CDR3 region has the DNA TGTGCCAGCAGCGAACAGGGGGATGGGGAGACCCAGTACTTC.

The chain uses TRBV7-2 and TRBJ2-7; 7 nucleotides line up with TRBD2. The CDR3 consists of 15 residues. V trimming: 4 bases; J trimming: 2 bases; junction bases outside the gene matches: 8. Germline V lookup: CDR1 SGHTA, CDR2 FQGNSA. CDR3: CASSSPRLAAYEQYF. Here the CDR3 DNA reads TGTGCCAGCAGCTCCCCTCGCCTAGCGGCCTACGAGCAGTACTTC.

Only one count was recorded for this clonotype. The chain joins TRBV27 to TRBJ2-6, with 10 positions matching TRBD1. Trimming at V came to 5 bases and at J to 0 bases, leaving 10 bases not matched to a gene. CDR1 is MNHEY and CDR2 is SMNVEV in the germline V gene (reference sequence). The CDR3 is 19 amino acids. CDR3 nucleotide sequence: TGTGCCAGCAGTCCTACCAGACAGGGGGCCTACTCTGGGGCCAACGTCCTGACTTTC. This sequence encodes CASSPTRQGAYSGANVLTF.

The V call is TRBV12-3 or TRBV12-4, the J call TRBJ1-2, with TRBD1 matching 8 bases. This CDR3 is 15 amino acids long. After removal of 5 bases from V and 5 bases from J, the junction contained 10 bases not matched to a gene. CDR3 nucleotides: TGTGCCAGCAGTCGGGGACAGGCGGGATTTTATGGCTACACCTTC. Its translation: CASSRGQAGFYGYTF.

The chain employs TRBV14 and TRBJ2-1; 10 bases are a match to TRBD2. The CDR3 runs 14 residues. Trimming took 4 bases from V and 9 from J; bases not matched to a gene: 6. The germline V gene has CDR1 SGHDN and CDR2 FVKESK. This chain's CDR3 is CASSLRLAGAEQFF. The CDR3 coding sequence is TGTGCCAGCAGCCTCCGTCTAGCGGGAGCTGAGCAGTTCTTC.

This clonotype was detected a few times. The chain's CDR3 is CASSESTGQNIQYF. In nucleotides, the CDR3 is TGTGCCAGCAGTGAATCCACAGGACAAAACATTCAGTACTTC. V usage is TRBV6-1 and J usage is TRBJ2-4, with D possibly TRBD1 on 5 matching bases. Germline loops: CDR1 MNHNS, CDR2 SASEGT. The CDR3 spans 14 residues. Trimming took off 2 bases at V and 5 bases at J, with 10 bases between the two ends.

V usage is TRBV4-3 and J usage is TRBJ2-5, with TRBD2 identical over 10 bases. Germline assignment: CDR1 LGHNA and CDR2 YSLEER. CDR3 length: 16 residues. The J segment lost 9 bases and the V segment lost 2 bases, leaving 12 bases of the junction unmatched. The CDR3 DNA follows: TGCGCCAGCAGCCAAAGCTGGACTAGCGGAGGGGGGTCCCAGTACTTC. Residues: CASSQSWTSGGGSQYF.

The genes are TRBV7-9 and TRBJ2-4; unclear D gene. CDR1 SEHNR and CDR2 FQNEAQ come from the germline V gene (reference sequence). V was trimmed by 6 bases and J by 6 bases, leaving 12 bases between them. This CDR3 region has 13 residues. In DNA form, the CDR3 reads TGTGCCAGCAGTACACCGGGTCGAAACATTCAGTACTTC. This translates into CASSTPGRNIQYF.